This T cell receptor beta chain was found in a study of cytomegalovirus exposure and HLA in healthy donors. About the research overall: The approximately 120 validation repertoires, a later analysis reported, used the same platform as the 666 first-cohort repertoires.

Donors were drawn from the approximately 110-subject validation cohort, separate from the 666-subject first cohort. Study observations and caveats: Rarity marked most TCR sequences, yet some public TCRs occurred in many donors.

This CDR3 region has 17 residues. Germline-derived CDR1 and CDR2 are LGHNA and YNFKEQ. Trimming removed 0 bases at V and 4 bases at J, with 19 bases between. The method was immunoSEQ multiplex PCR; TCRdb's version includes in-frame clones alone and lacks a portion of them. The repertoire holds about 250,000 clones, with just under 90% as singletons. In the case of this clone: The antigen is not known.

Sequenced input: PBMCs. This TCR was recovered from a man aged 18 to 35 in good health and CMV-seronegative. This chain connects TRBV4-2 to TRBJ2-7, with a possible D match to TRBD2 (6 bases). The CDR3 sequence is CASSQDSRTSRPYEQYF. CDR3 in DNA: TGTGCCAGCAGCCAAGATAGCCGAACTAGCAGACCTTACGAGCAGTACTTC.